This is a list of T cell receptor beta chains from one sample in a study of shared clonotypes between healthy human individuals. The method was immunoSEQ multiplex PCR; TCRdb's version includes in-frame clones alone and lacks a portion of them. The profile shows over a million clones, 70% to 80% of them singletons. Material: memory CD4+ T cells sorted from blood. All receptors derive from a man between 18 and 29 years old in good health. The CDR3 runs from the conserved cysteine through the conserved F or W. Each record gives: J gene, D gene, clone size, V gene, CDR3 protein, CDR3 DNA. A D gene is named only where the DNA matches it firmly. Size tells how often a clone was seen (once, few, many) or the class of an expanded clone, and some rows leave it out.

TRBJ2-7 | TRBD2 | . | TRBV9 | CASSVAGTSGYEQYF | TGTGCCAGCAGCGTAGCCGGGACTAGCGGGTACGAGCAGTACTTC
TRBJ2-7 | . | many | TRBV5-1 | CASSHPSSGEQYF | TGCGCCAGCAGCCACCCCAGCTCGGGAGAGCAGTACTTC
TRBJ2-3 | . | few | TRBV5-8 | CASSSGGGITSTDTQYF | TGTGCCAGCAGCTCCGGGGGCGGTATAACTAGCACAGATACGCAGTATTTT
TRBJ2-7 | . | . | TRBV28 | CASSLGGEQYF | TGTGCCAGCAGTTTGGGAGGCGAGCAGTACTTC
TRBJ2-3 | . | . | TRBV15 | CATSRDLTSKDTQYF | TGTGCCACCAGCAGAGATTTAACTAGCAAAGATACGCAGTATTTT
TRBJ2-5 | TRBD1 | . | TRBV15 | CATSRDKGQGTTQYF | TGTGCCACCAGCAGAGACAAAGGACAGGGGACGACCCAGTACTTC
TRBJ1-1 | . | . | TRBV4-3 | CASSQDLGRADEAFF | TGCGCCAGCAGCCAAGATCTTGGGAGGGCTGATGAAGCTTTCTTT
TRBJ1-5 | . | . | TRBV19 | CASSRPGTKNQPQHF | TGTGCCAGTAGTCGTCCCGGGACAAAAAATCAGCCCCAGCATTTT
TRBJ2-2 | . | . | TRBV5-1 | CASSPLRGDTGELFF | TGCGCCAGCAGTCCGCTGAGGGGGGACACCGGGGAGCTGTTTTTT
TRBJ1-4 | TRBD1 | . | TRBV10-3 | CAISAGTGSNEKLFF | TGTGCCATCAGTGCGGGGACAGGGAGTAATGAAAAACTGTTTTTT
TRBJ2-5 | TRBD1 | . | TRBV5-1 | CASGEGGQGGETQYF | TGCGCCAGCGGCGAGGGAGGACAGGGCGGTGAGACCCAGTACTTC
TRBJ2-1 | TRBD1 | . | TRBV6-1 | CASSRTGQYEQFF | TGTGCCAGCAGCCGGACAGGGCAGTATGAGCAGTTCTTC
TRBJ2-7 | TRBD1 | . | TRBV30 | CAWSRGQSSYEQYF | TGTGCCTGGAGTAGGGGACAGAGCTCCTACGAGCAGTACTTC
TRBJ2-7 | . | few | TRBV19 | CASNRSLGSYEQYF | TGTGCCAGTAATAGATCCCTCGGCTCCTACGAGCAGTACTTC
TRBJ1-6 | TRBD1 | . | TRBV27 | CASSLMARQGGLHF | TGTGCCAGCAGCCTTATGGCGAGACAGGGTGGACTCCACTTT
TRBJ1-4 | . | . | TRBV9 | CASSVAGNELEKLFF | TGTGCCAGCAGCGTAGCGGGCAACGAACTTGAAAAACTGTTTTTT
TRBJ2-5 | . | . | TRBV2 | CASTEYGRGRETQYF | TGTGCCAGCACCGAATACGGCAGGGGCAGGGAGACCCAGTACTTC
TRBJ1-1 | . | . | TRBV12-5 | CASGPGERTSGAFF | TGTGCTAGTGGCCCCGGGGAGCGCACCTCGGGTGCTTTCTTT
TRBJ1-1 | . | few | TRBV30 | CAWSVGHLNTEAFF | TGTGCCTGGAGTGTAGGACACTTGAACACTGAAGCTTTCTTT
TRBJ2-1 | . | . | TRBV10-2 | CASTQLGNGEQFF | TGCGCCAGCACGCAATTGGGGAATGGGGAGCAGTTCTTC
TRBJ2-7 | . | once | TRBV5-8 | CASSLGDFAYEQYF | TGTGCCAGCAGCTTGGGGGATTTTGCCTACGAGCAGTACTTC
TRBJ2-3 | TRBD2 | . | TRBV7-9 | CASSTQRGTDTQYF | TGTGCCAGCTCCACCCAGCGGGGAACAGATACGCAGTATTTT